This TCR beta chain was found in a study of blood T cell repertoires in COVID-19. Assay: immunoSEQ multiplex PCR; the TCRdb copy retains only in-frame clones and omits some. The sample has about 230,000 clones; approximately 87% are singletons. This CDR3 region has 15 residues. The V gene lost 4 bases and the J gene lost 0 bases, with 13 bases spanning the gap. The germline CDR1 and CDR2 sequences are SGHRS and YFSETQ. This TCR was sampled from a woman aged 70-85 years with active or convalescent COVID-19. Input material: peripheral blood. V usage is TRBV5-1 and J usage is TRBJ1-1; possibly TRBD1 for D (5 bases). CDR3 sequence reads: CASSRLGLVNTEAFF. Written as DNA, the CDR3 is TGCGCCAGCAGCCGCTTGGGGCTAGTGAACACTGAAGCTTTCTTT.